This passage covers 17 T cell receptor beta chains from one sample sequenced in a study of blood T cell repertoires in COVID-19. Assay used: immunoSEQ multiplex PCR; TCRdb lists only in-frame clones, some missing. The sample has under 250,000 clones, around nine tenths seen once. Sequencing was done on a sample of peripheral blood. Receptors originate from a woman between 65 and 79 years old with active or convalescent COVID-19.

The J gene is TRBJ1-2, the V gene TRBV10-3, with 7 bases matching TRBD1. The trim removed 10 bases at V and 7 bases at J, leaving 18 bases unmatched. This CDR3 has 15 residues. Germline CDR1 reads ENHRY; CDR2 reads SYGVKD. CDR3 coding DNA: TGTGCCACCTTAGGACAGGAGTCAAATTCGGGTGGCTACACCTTC. It translates to CATLGQESNSGGYTF.

The V call is TRBV6-2 or TRBV6-3, the J call TRBJ2-3; no definite D call. Germline CDR1 is MNHEY and CDR2 is SVGEGT. This CDR3 is built from 12 residues. V gave up 5 bases and J gave up 6 bases, with 9 bases separating them. The CDR3 nucleotides are TGTGCCAGCAGTCCCCGTTTGGATACGCAGTATTTT. It encodes CASSPRLDTQYF.

The genes are TRBV29-1 and TRBJ2-2; 9 bases match TRBD1. The ends lost 3 bases at V and 6 bases at J; junction bases unmatched: 2. The CDR3 runs 13 residues. Per germline, CDR1 SQVTM and CDR2 ANQGSEA. The CDR3 nucleotides read TGCAGCGTTGACTGGACAGGGGCCGGGGAGCTGTTTTTT. It codes for CSVDWTGAGELFF.

The chain has TRBV18 and TRBJ1-1; the match to TRBD1 covers 7 bases. Germline CDR1 KGHSH, CDR2 LQKENI. V dropped 7 bases and J dropped 4; count of bases not matched to a gene: 9. The CDR3 has 14 amino acids. The CDR3 DNA follows: TGTGCCAGCTACCAACAGGGGAAGGGCACTGAAGCTTTCTTT. It is translated as CASYQQGKGTEAFF.

V and J are TRBV27 and TRBJ2-7; D may be TRBD2 (5 bases). Germline values: CDR1 MNHEY, CDR2 SMNVEV (reference sequence). V was cut by 8 bases and J by 5 bases, with 19 bases left in between. This CDR3 is built from 14 residues. The CDR3 DNA sequence: TGTGCCAGCCGCCTGAGGGCGCCGGGCGACGAGCAGTACTTC. Protein: CASRLRAPGDEQYF.

The V call is TRBV7-9, the J call TRBJ1-2; 10 bases map to TRBD1. Trimming cost V 3 bases and J 3 bases; bases outside gene matches: 1. CDR1 and CDR2 from the germline V gene are SEHNR and FQNEAQ (reference sequence). CDR3 size: 14 residues. DNA of the CDR3: TGTGCCAGCAGCTTGGGGACAGGGGACTATGGCTACACCTTC. Amino acid sequence: CASSLGTGDYGYTF.

V and J are TRBV15 and TRBJ1-5, with a possible D match to TRBD1 (5 bases). Trimming took 5 bases from V and 0 from J, leaving 11 bases between them. The CDR3 has 15 residues. Germline-derived CDR1 and CDR2 are LNHNV and YYDKDF (reference sequence). In nucleotides, the CDR3 is TGTGCCACCAGCCTCCCCGGGGGTAGCAATCAGCCCCAGCATTTT. Protein product: CATSLPGGSNQPQHF.

The chain combines TRBV4-3 with TRBJ2-7; D is perhaps TRBD2 (5 bases). Germline CDR1 and CDR2: LGHNA and YSLEER. The V and J ends lost 1 base and 7 bases respectively, with 14 bases between them. This CDR3 contains 14 residues. The CDR3 nucleotides read TGCGCCAGCAGCCAAGGGGGAGCGGCGGGTGAGCAGTACTTC. This encodes CASSQGGAAGEQYF.

The chain recombines TRBV27 with TRBJ2-7; the D gene is possibly TRBD1 (5 bases). Looked up from germline, CDR1 is MNHEY and CDR2 is SMNVEV (reference sequence). The V gene lost 2 bases and the J gene lost 2 bases, with 7 bases spanning the gap. There are 13 residues in the CDR3. The DNA of the CDR3 is TGTGCCAGCAGTTTAGGGGCACCCTACGAGCAGTACTTC. It codes for CASSLGAPYEQYF.

The chain carries TRBV28 and TRBJ1-1, with unresolved D. The germline CDR1 and CDR2 sequences are MDHEN and SYDVKM. Trimming stripped 3 bases from V and 0 bases from J, with 8 bases between. The CDR3 is 14 amino acids. The CDR3 loop is CASSLLSVNTEAFF. CDR3 DNA sequence: TGTGCCAGCAGTTTGCTGAGTGTGAACACTGAAGCTTTCTTT.

This chain links TRBV10-3 with TRBJ1-1; 7 bases agree with TRBD1. Germline loops: CDR1 ENHRY, CDR2 SYGVKD. The J segment lost 3 bases and the V segment lost 5 bases, leaving 3 bases of the junction unmatched. CDR3 length equals 13 residues. Here the CDR3 DNA reads TGTGCCATCAGTCTCGGACAGGACACTGAAGCTTTCTTT. The encoded protein is CAISLGQDTEAFF.

The rearrangement uses TRBV7-9 and TRBJ2-3, with unresolved D. The V gene lost 5 bases and the J gene lost 3 bases, with 3 bases spanning the gap. CDR1 SEHNR and CDR2 FQNEAQ come from the germline V gene (reference sequence). CDR3 length: 11 residues. CDR3 DNA: TGTGCCAGCAGCCGGACAGATACGCAGTATTTT. It is translated as CASSRTDTQYF.

V usage is TRBV21-1 and J usage is TRBJ1-3; TRBD1, as called in the table, went unchecked against the DNA. TRBV21-1 is described as a pseudogene. The length of the CDR3 is 13 residues. CDR3 nucleotide sequence: TGTGCCAGCATCGGACAGAATGGAAACACCATATATTTT. Protein product: CASIGQNGNTIYF.

The V call is TRBV6-4, the J call TRBJ1-2, with D possibly TRBD1 on 6 matching bases. Per germline, CDR1 MRHNA and CDR2 SNTAGT. Trimming took off 4 bases at V and 2 bases at J, with 11 bases between the two ends. The CDR3 has 14 amino acids. CDR3 coding DNA: TGTGCCAGCAGTGCAGGGGATTCCAACTATGGCTACACCTTC. Translation gives CASSAGDSNYGYTF.

The CDR3 reads CASSSRDRGNSPLHF. CDR3 bases: TGTGCCAGCAGCTCCCGGGACAGGGGAAATTCACCCCTCCACTTT. This rearrangement joins TRBV11-2 to TRBJ1-6; 10 bases fit TRBD1. Germline loops: CDR1 SGHAT, CDR2 FQNNGV. Trimming at V came to 4 bases and at J to 7 bases, leaving 4 bases not matched to a gene. The CDR3 has 15 residues.

The chain joins TRBV11-2 to TRBJ2-5, with TRBD2 as a possible D gene (6 bases). V dropped 5 bases and J dropped 4 bases, with 17 bases sitting between them. Germline V gene data show CDR1 as SGHAT and CDR2 as FQNNGV. This CDR3 contains 15 residues. The CDR3, as DNA: TGTGCCAGCAGCCTTCGGGAGCCGAGGCTAGAGACCCAGTACTTC. As protein: CASSLREPRLETQYF.

This clone occurred a few times. This chain links TRBV11-2 with TRBJ2-7; perhaps TRBD1 as D (6 bases). The germline CDR1 and CDR2 sequences are SGHAT and FQNNGV. Deletions cut 5 bases from V and 0 bases from J, with 14 bases between. This CDR3 is 15 amino acids long. The CDR3 DNA reads as TGTGCCAGCAGCGCCGGGACACGGAGCTCCTACGAGCAGTACTTC. It translates to CASSAGTRSSYEQYF.